This T cell receptor (beta chain) originates from a study of blood T cell repertoires in COVID-19. Whole-study context: The origin of the acute and convalescent COVID-19 samples was the United States, Italy and Spain. T cells, B-cell-depleted T cells, or PBMCs provided the cDNA or gDNA that served as material.

In the original workflow: Reference gene primer amplification yielded estimated nucleated cell counts. Profiling relied on immunoSEQ multiplex PCR, and the TCRdb table lists in-frame clones only, not all of them. Clone size and V and J calls were adopted from that table, with D and trimming inferred from the DNA. The profile shows tens of thousands of clones, more than 85% of them singletons. CDR1 is SGHTA, CDR2 FQGTGA, per germline. Trimming removed 5 bases from V and 2 bases from J; junction bases left unmatched: 2. The CDR3 consists of 13 residues. The sample consisted of peripheral blood. The chain links TRBV7-3 to TRBJ2-5, with TRBD2 matching over 7 bases. The TCR was taken from a man between 65 and 85 years old with acute or convalescent COVID-19. The CDR3 here is CASSKAGQETQYF. The CDR3 DNA reads as TGTGCCAGCAGCAAAGCGGGGCAAGAGACCCAGTACTTC.